A single TCR beta chain is shown here with its context. Its antigen is not identified. This sample is drawn from a study of blood T cells in healthy people across ages. The V and J ends lost 0 bases and 7 bases respectively, with 12 bases between them. The germline V gene has CDR1 WNHNN and CDR2 SYGVQD (reference sequence). The CDR3 is made up of 15 amino acids. Using a J-beta primer mix together with a sample-barcoded 5' primer, a second PCR was run for roughly 6 to 12 cycles. Each CDR3 protein gets one entry after TCRdb re-called the 5' RACE reads with MiXCR. The repertoire consists of roughly 800,000 distinct CDR3 sequences, with roughly 25% occurring once and the leading ten covering 9% to 9.5%. Study findings and constraints: Both higher diversity and more naive CD4+ cells marked long-lived donors when set against aged donors.

The same data also contributed to another study, on T cells of mothers and their children.

This TCR was recovered from a boy aged 5 to 17 in good health. Sample: blood. V usage is TRBV10-1 and J usage is TRBJ1-4, with D maybe TRBD1 (6 bases). CDR3: CASSESEGGREKLFF. Written as DNA, the CDR3 is TGCGCCAGCAGTGAGTCGGAAGGGGGACGTGAAAAACTGTTTTTT.